This entry describes one T cell receptor beta chain. This sample is part of a study of shared clonotypes between healthy human individuals. Germline assignment: CDR1 SEHNR and CDR2 FQNEAQ (reference sequence). The CDR3 has 13 residues. V lost 5 bases, J lost 1 base, and 8 bases lay in between. The repertoire was sequenced with immunoSEQ multiplex PCR; TCRdb's copy has only in-frame clones and lacks some. The data hold roughly 1.5 million clones, with approximately 98% observed a single time. The chain is built from TRBV7-9 and TRBJ1-1, with D unclear. The sample taken for sequencing was naive CD4+ T cells sorted from blood. Subset of the sample: CD45RA+ positively selected. The clonotype comes from a man aged 25 to 45 in good health. CDR3 DNA: TGTGCCAGCAGCCCCCGGGGGAACACTGAAGCTTTCTTT. The encoded protein is CASSPRGNTEAFF.